A single sample gave rise to the 30 T cell receptor beta chains below, sequenced in a study of cytomegalovirus exposure and HLA in healthy donors. This PCR relied on a set of 60 Vbeta primers and 13 Jbeta primers. Profiling relied on immunoSEQ multiplex PCR, and the TCRdb table lists in-frame clones only, not all of them. The data hold 90,000 to 100,000 clones, with around four fifths observed a single time. Sample: PBMCs. The source is a woman aged 40 to 50 in good health and CMV-seronegative.

The rearrangement uses TRBV2 and TRBJ1-5, with D tentatively TRBD1 (6 bases). CDR1 and CDR2 from the germline V gene are SNHLY and FYNNEI. The ends were cut back, 5 bases at V and 5 bases at J, with 16 bases in the middle. The CDR3 is 15 amino acids. CDR3 in amino acids: CASSRDTLEDQPQHF. In DNA form, the CDR3 reads TGTGCCAGCAGTCGGGACACTTTGGAAGATCAGCCCCAGCATTTT.

The sample holds a few counts of this clone. This sequence joins TRBV7-8 and TRBJ2-2; possibly TRBD1 for D (6 bases). Germline V gene data show CDR1 as SGHVS and CDR2 as FQNEAQ. V lost 3 bases, J lost 7 bases, and 12 bases lay in between. This CDR3 is built from 14 residues. The CDR3 nucleotides are TGTGCCAGCAGCTTCAAGGGGGTGAACGGGGAGCTGTTTTTT. Encoded protein: CASSFKGVNGELFF.

The chain uses TRBV9 and TRBJ1-2, with a tentative D call TRBD1 (6 bases). CDR3 size: 14 residues. V shed 0 bases and J shed 8 bases, with 14 bases lying between them. The germline V gene encodes CDR1 SGDLS and CDR2 YYNGEE. The CDR3 sequence is CASSVGGPYGGYTF. CDR3 in DNA: TGTGCCAGCAGCGTAGGGGGGCCCTATGGGGGCTACACCTTC.

This rearrangement joins TRBV28 to TRBJ2-1, with TRBD1 as a possible D gene (6 bases). The CDR3 consists of 12 residues. Looked up from germline, CDR1 is MDHEN and CDR2 is SYDVKM. Trimming removed 6 bases at V and 9 bases at J, with 12 bases between. CDR3: CASRTTGGEQFF. The CDR3 DNA is TGTGCCAGCAGAACGACAGGCGGTGAGCAGTTCTTC. The full variable domain, in which reference TRBV28 and TRBJ2-1 provide the parts outside the CDR3, is DVKVTQSSRYLVKRTGEKVFLECVQDMDHENMFWYRQDPGLGLRLIYFSYDVKMKEKGDIPEGYSVSREKKERFSLILESASTNQTSMYLCASRTTGGEQFFGPGTRLTVL.

The V call is TRBV7-8, the J call TRBJ2-6; D call uncertain. This CDR3 region has 13 residues. The V gene lost 6 bases and the J gene lost 3 bases, with 6 bases spanning the gap. The germline gives CDR1 SGHVS, CDR2 FQNEAQ. The CDR3 nucleotides are TGTGCCAGCAGGAGAGATGGGGCCAACGTCCTGACTTTC. Protein: CASRRDGANVLTF.

The chain is built from TRBV28 and TRBJ2-5, with a possible D match to TRBD2 (5 bases). V shed 3 bases and J shed 3 bases, with 11 bases lying between them. The CDR3 runs to 14 residues. Germline CDR1 is MDHEN and CDR2 is SYDVKM. The CDR3 loop reads CASSFINGEETQYF. The DNA of the CDR3 is TGTGCCAGCAGTTTTATCAACGGGGAAGAGACCCAGTACTTC.

J is TRBJ2-5 and V is TRBV7-3; 8 bases match TRBD2. CDR1 and CDR2 (germline): SGHTA, FQGTGA. Trimming took 6 bases from V and 1 from J; bases not matched to a gene: 4. CDR3 size: 14 residues. CDR3 in amino acids: CASSPGGAQETQYF. The DNA of the CDR3 is TGTGCCAGCAGTCCGGGGGGGGCCCAAGAGACCCAGTACTTC.

The chain carries TRBV15 and TRBJ2-7; 10 bases are a match to TRBD2. The length of the CDR3 is 17 residues. With 4 bases clipped from V and 2 bases from J, the junction kept 11 bases outside the gene matches. CDR1 LNHNV and CDR2 YYDKDF come from the germline V gene (reference sequence). For the CDR3, the DNA is TGTGCCACCAGCATCCACCCACTAGCGGGGAACCCCTACGAGCAGTACTTC. Its protein is CATSIHPLAGNPYEQYF.

This sequence joins TRBV27 and TRBJ1-2; TRBD1 aligns across 7 bases. Germline lookup yields CDR1 MNHEY and CDR2 SMNVEV (reference sequence). The CDR3 runs 13 residues. J gave up 8 bases and V 4 bases, and 7 bases lay outside the gene matches. The CDR3 sequence is CASSSGGHRGYTF. The CDR3 nucleotides read TGTGCCAGCAGTTCAGGGGGGCATAGGGGCTACACCTTC.

This clone was observed once. V usage is TRBV18 and J usage is TRBJ1-2; a weak D match, TRBD1 (6 bases). Looked up from germline, CDR1 is KGHSH and CDR2 is LQKENI. The ends were cut back, 3 bases at V and 3 bases at J, with 14 bases in the middle. This CDR3 is 15 amino acids long. In DNA form, the CDR3 reads TGTGCCAGCTCACCGGCAGTCAGGGGTCACTATGGCTACACCTTC. It specifies CASSPAVRGHYGYTF.

J is TRBJ2-7 and V is TRBV18, with TRBD1 matching over 9 bases. The CDR3 has 15 amino acids. With 2 bases clipped from V and 4 bases from J, the junction kept 6 bases outside the gene matches. Germline lookup yields CDR1 KGHSH and CDR2 LQKENI. CDR3 sequence: CASSPVGTGSYEQYF. Here the CDR3 DNA reads TGTGCCAGCTCACCAGTCGGGACAGGGAGTTACGAGCAGTACTTC.

The chain recombines TRBV11-2 with TRBJ1-4; no definite D call. CDR1 is SGHAT and CDR2 is FQNNGV in the germline V gene. The V end was cut by 1 base, the J end by 8 bases, with 14 bases between. The CDR3 has 15 residues. CDR3 residues: CASSLGWRAGEKLFF. CDR3 nucleotide sequence: TGTGCCAGCAGCTTAGGTTGGCGGGCGGGGGAAAAACTGTTTTTT.

The chain couples TRBV27 to TRBJ2-1; 13 bases are a match to TRBD2. J was trimmed by 10 bases and V by 6 bases; bases with no gene match: 15. CDR3 size: 17 residues. CDR1 is MNHEY and CDR2 is SMNVEV in the germline V gene (reference sequence). CDR3 sequence reads: CASRRGTGTSGEREQFF. The DNA for the CDR3 is TGTGCCAGCAGACGGGGGACCGGGACTAGCGGGGAGAGGGAGCAGTTCTTC.

The chain links TRBV27 to TRBJ2-1; 7 nucleotides align to TRBD1. This CDR3 is 14 amino acids long. V was clipped by 2 bases and J by 5 bases; unmatched bases: 3. Per germline, CDR1 MNHEY and CDR2 SMNVEV (reference sequence). As DNA, the CDR3 is TGTGCCAGCAGTTTAGGACAGGCGAACAATGAGCAGTTCTTC. As protein: CASSLGQANNEQFF.

The rearrangement links TRBV7-2 to TRBJ2-3; 7 bases fit TRBD2. The CDR3 contains 15 residues. Germline V gene data show CDR1 as SGHTA and CDR2 as FQGNSA. V gave up 3 bases and J gave up 0 bases; unmatched junction bases: 3. CDR3 coding DNA: TGTGCCAGCAGCTTGAGCGGGATGAGCACAGATACGCAGTATTTT. This encodes CASSLSGMSTDTQYF.

This chain uses TRBV7-2 with TRBJ1-6; 8 bases fit TRBD1. V trimming: 0 bases; J trimming: 8 bases; junction bases outside the gene matches: 6. The CDR3 has 16 amino acids. Per the germline V gene, CDR1 is SGHTA and CDR2 is FQGNSA. The CDR3 nucleotides are TGTGCCAGCAGCTTAGCGTCGCAGGGGGCGGATTCACCCCTCCACTTT. It encodes CASSLASQGADSPLHF.

The chain combines TRBV29-1 with TRBJ1-1; no clear D gene. The germline V and J ends were trimmed by 4 bases and 6 bases, with 12 bases remaining between them. This CDR3 comprises 12 residues. Germline CDR1 SQVTM, CDR2 ANQGSEA. The CDR3 loop reads CSVGETRSEAFF. DNA of the CDR3: TGCAGCGTTGGGGAAACTAGATCTGAAGCTTTCTTT.

A remark on this clone: At one boundary the junction diverges from the germline segment, which might be a read error. CDR3 region: CATSSGGGNQPQHF. The CDR3 coding sequence is TGTGCCACCAGTTCCGGGGGAGGCAATCAGCCCCAGCATTTT. The chain links TRBV6-1 to TRBJ1-5, with a weak D call TRBD1 (5 bases). CDR1 is MNHNS and CDR2 is SASEGT in the germline V gene. This CDR3 comprises 14 residues.

V and J are TRBV2 and TRBJ2-7; tentatively, D is TRBD1 (6 bases). Germline CDR1 and CDR2: SNHLY and FYNNEI. V was pared by 6 bases and J by 3 bases, with 9 bases between. The CDR3 length is 12 residues. CDR3 sequence (DNA): TGTGCCAGCAGAGAGGACAGCTACGAGCAGTACTTC. It yields the protein CASREDSYEQYF.

The CDR3 here is CASKGAGTDTQYF. The DNA of the CDR3 is TGTGCCAGCAAGGGGGCCGGCACAGATACGCAGTATTTT. V usage is TRBV6-1 and J usage is TRBJ2-3; 7 nucleotides align to TRBD1. After removal of 7 bases from V and 1 base from J, the junction contained 2 bases not matched to a gene. Germline CDR1 reads MNHNS; CDR2 reads SASEGT. This CDR3 region has 13 residues.

In this sample, this clone turned up a few times. The CDR3 DNA sequence: TGTGCCAGCTCACCACCCGAAGAGACCCAGTACTTC. Protein sequence: CASSPPEETQYF. This chain joins TRBV18 and TRBJ2-5; D call uncertain. Germline CDR1 reads KGHSH; CDR2 reads LQKENI. CDR3 length: 12 residues. V was shortened by 0 bases and J by 3 bases, with 2 bases between the two germline ends.

The chain has TRBV19 and TRBJ2-7; 7 nucleotides line up with TRBD1. Losses at the gene ends were 8 bases for V and 0 bases for J; bases not matched to a gene: 7. CDR1 and CDR2 (germline): LNHDA, SQIVND (reference sequence). The CDR3 length is 14 residues. The CDR3 spells CASSRDSYSYEQYF. The CDR3 nucleotides are TGTGCCAGTTCCCGGGACAGTTACTCCTACGAGCAGTACTTC.

This clone was observed a single time. The V call is TRBV4-1, the J call TRBJ2-7, with 7 bases aligning to TRBD1. V trimming: 1 base; J trimming: 1 base; junction bases outside the gene matches: 10. From germline, CDR1 is MGHRA and CDR2 YSYEKL. The CDR3 has 17 residues. The CDR3 nucleotides are TGCGCCAGCAGCCAAGCCCAAGGCTCGACAGGGTCCTACGAGCAGTACTTC. Protein sequence: CASSQAQGSTGSYEQYF.

V is TRBV13 and J is TRBJ2-1, with 8 nucleotides matching TRBD1. CDR3 length: 17 residues. The V segment lost 6 bases and the J segment 1 base; nucleotides outside the gene matches: 11. Germline values: CDR1 PRHDT, CDR2 FYEKMQ (reference sequence). The CDR3 spells CASSSSGGTTSYNEQFF. DNA of the CDR3: TGTGCCAGCAGTTCTTCAGGGGGCACTACGTCCTACAATGAGCAGTTCTTC.

The chain has TRBV7-2 and TRBJ2-2; D is uncertain. V dropped 4 bases and J dropped 1 base, with 4 bases sitting between them. The CDR3 contains 13 residues. Germline V lookup: CDR1 SGHTA, CDR2 FQGNSA. CDR3 in DNA: TGTGCCAGCAGCTCGCGGAACACCGGGGAGCTGTTTTTT. The encoded protein is CASSSRNTGELFF.

DNA of the CDR3: TGTGCCAGCAGCTTAGCCCCCTCCGTAGCAGGGAAAAACATTCAGTACTTC. It is translated as CASSLAPSVAGKNIQYF. The chain recombines TRBV11-2 with TRBJ2-4, with D possibly matching TRBD1 (5 bases). Trimming stripped 1 base from V and 4 bases from J, with 17 bases between. This CDR3 has 17 amino acids. Germline-derived CDR1 and CDR2 are SGHAT and FQNNGV. Combining the CDR3 with reference TRBV11-2 and TRBJ2-4 gives the whole variable domain EAGVAQSPRYKIIEKRQSVAFWCNPISGHATLYWYQQILGQGPKLLIQFQNNGVVDDSQLPKDRFSAERLKGVDSTLKIQPAKLEDSAVYLCASSLAPSVAGKNIQYFGAGTRLSVL.

The chain recombines TRBV2 with TRBJ2-5; D ambiguous. Per the germline V gene, CDR1 is SNHLY and CDR2 is FYNNEI. The CDR3 is 12 amino acids. Between the trimmed V and J ends, which lost 7 bases and 5 bases, there was a span of 11 bases. The CDR3 is CASKRGAETQYF. The CDR3 DNA follows: TGTGCCAGCAAACGAGGTGCGGAGACCCAGTACTTC.

This clone was observed a few times. The chain uses TRBV19 and TRBJ1-1; no reliable D call. The CDR3 is 13 residues long. Deletions cut 0 bases from V and 5 bases from J, with 7 bases between. CDR1 and CDR2 (germline): LNHDA, SQIVND (reference sequence). CDR3 residues: CASSIELQTEAFF. The CDR3 DNA sequence: TGTGCCAGTAGTATAGAGTTGCAGACTGAAGCTTTCTTT.

This clone appeared a few times. The V and J genes are TRBV5-1 and TRBJ1-1; no reliable D call. The CDR3 extends over 14 amino acids. The germline CDR1 and CDR2 sequences are SGHRS and YFSETQ. With 2 bases removed from V and 2 bases from J, the gap between germline ends came to 10 bases. CDR3 DNA sequence: TGCGCCAGCAGCTTAGGAGGGTCAAACACTGAAGCTTTCTTT. Translating gives CASSLGGSNTEAFF. The full variable domain, in which reference TRBV5-1 and TRBJ1-1 provide the parts outside the CDR3, is KAGVTQTPRYLIKTRGQQVTLSCSPISGHRSVSWYQQTPGQGLQFLFEYFSETQRNKGNFPGRFSGRQFSNSRSEMNVSTLELGDSALYLCASSLGGSNTEAFFGQGTRLTVV.

This clone was observed once. This chain links TRBV2 with TRBJ1-6, with a weak D call TRBD1 (6 bases). The V and J ends lost 4 bases and 7 bases respectively, with 17 bases between them. The germline CDR1 and CDR2 sequences are SNHLY and FYNNEI. This CDR3 is 16 amino acids long. CDR3 DNA sequence: TGTGCCAGCAGTGTAGCATCAGGGGCGAAAAATTCACCCCTCCACTTT. It specifies CASSVASGAKNSPLHF.